The 22 T cell receptor beta chains given below trace back to one sample, sequenced in a study of T cell repertoires in cytomegalovirus infection. These receptors are not linked to any known antigen. From the reads, TCRdb called clonotypes with MiXCR, one entry per CDR3 protein. The data hold more than 75,000 distinct CDR3 sequences, with 25% to 30% observed a single time. This specimen was CD8+ T cells from cultured PBMCs, taken from culture after CMV antigen stimulation. These receptors came from a human donor in good health (CMV status not recorded). Some clones in this sample may be carry-over from other donors' samples.

The chain uses TRBV7-2 and TRBJ2-7; TRBD1 matches at 7 bases. Losses at the gene ends were 1 base for V and 3 bases for J; bases not matched to a gene: 3. The CDR3 spans 14 residues. Per the germline V gene, CDR1 is SGHTA and CDR2 is FQGNSA. The CDR3 here is CASSLDRGLYEQYF. CDR3 nucleotide sequence: TGTGCCAGCAGCTTAGACAGGGGCCTCTACGAGCAGTACTTC. The full variable domain, its missing parts supplied by reference TRBV7-2 and TRBJ2-7, is GAGVSQSPSNKVTEKGKDVELRCDPISGHTALYWYRQSLGQGLEFLIYFQGNSAPDKSGLPSDRFSAERTGGSVSTLTIQRTQQEDSAVYLCASSLDRGLYEQYFGPGTRLTVT.

The J gene is TRBJ2-1, the V gene TRBV12-3 or TRBV12-4, with 9 nucleotides matching TRBD1. Unmatched junction bases numbered 10, after V lost 7 bases and J lost 9 bases. The CDR3 sequence is 14 residues long. The CDR3 nucleotides read TGTGCCAGCAAGCCCGGGACAGGGAATGGTGAGCAGTTCTTC. Amino acids: CASKPGTGNGEQFF.

This clonotype was detected only a few times. The V and J genes are TRBV6-2 or TRBV6-3 and TRBJ2-1; TRBD2 is a possible D gene (6 bases). The CDR3 totals 15 residues. Deletions cut 7 bases from V and 2 bases from J, with 15 bases between. The germline V gene has CDR1 MNHEY and CDR2 SVGEGT. The CDR3 loop reads CASTLGGPAYNEQFF. Written as DNA, the CDR3 is TGTGCCAGCACCCTGGGGGGACCAGCCTACAATGAGCAGTTCTTC.

This clonotype was counted only a few times. The rearrangement uses TRBV5-6 and TRBJ1-6; the D is unclear. This CDR3 comprises 13 residues. Trimming removed 4 bases from V and 7 bases from J, with 9 bases in between. Germline assignment: CDR1 SGHDT and CDR2 YYEEEE. The CDR3 spells CASSTFSNSPLHF. Written as DNA, the CDR3 is TGTGCCAGCAGCACATTCAGCAATTCACCCCTCCACTTT.

The table lists this clonotype with many counts. The rearrangement joins TRBV18 to TRBJ2-1, with 8 bases lining up with TRBD1. V dropped 6 bases and J dropped 6; count of bases not matched to a gene: 10. Germline assignment: CDR1 KGHSH and CDR2 LQKENI. CDR3 length equals 15 residues. CDR3 sequence reads: CASSLFGQGINEQFF. For the CDR3, the DNA is TGTGCCAGCTCTCTCTTCGGACAGGGAATCAATGAGCAGTTCTTC.

The rearrangement links TRBV9 to TRBJ2-1; perhaps TRBD2 as D (6 bases). The length of the CDR3 is 14 residues. Germline V gene data show CDR1 as SGDLS and CDR2 as YYNGEE. The V end lost 7 bases, the J end lost 3 bases, and 14 bases lay between the germline ends. CDR3 sequence reads: CASCEGTGYNEQFF. The DNA for the CDR3 is TGTGCCAGCTGCGAAGGGACTGGCTACAATGAGCAGTTCTTC.

This clonotype was counted many times. The chain couples TRBV7-9 to TRBJ2-7; no reliable D call. CDR1 SEHNR and CDR2 FQNEAQ come from the germline V gene (reference sequence). The germline V and J ends were trimmed by 4 bases and 2 bases, with 12 bases remaining between them. This CDR3 is built from 14 residues. Written as DNA, the CDR3 is TGTGCCAGCAGCTCCCGCGAAGGAGCCTACGAGCAGTACTTC. As protein: CASSSREGAYEQYF.

The chain links TRBV7-8 to TRBJ2-3, with D perhaps matching TRBD2 (6 bases). This CDR3 comprises 17 residues. Germline CDR1 SGHVS, CDR2 FQNEAQ. V was pared by 1 base and J by 0 bases, with 14 bases between. CDR3 sequence (DNA): TGTGCCAGCAGCTTAGACGGGGGTGTTATGAGCACAGATACGCAGTATTTT. The encoded protein is CASSLDGGVMSTDTQYF.

The CDR3 loop reads CSASQGPNQPQHF. The CDR3 coding sequence is TGCAGCGCGTCACAGGGGCCCAATCAGCCCCAGCATTTT. The chain links TRBV29-1 to TRBJ1-5; 7 nucleotides line up with TRBD1. Germline V CDR1 and CDR2: SQVTM, ANQGSEA. The CDR3 runs to 13 residues. With 7 bases clipped from V and 3 bases from J, the junction kept 6 bases outside the gene matches.

The sample holds many counts of this clonotype. The rearrangement uses TRBV5-6 and TRBJ2-1, with D possibly TRBD1 on 5 matching bases. The germline V gene has CDR1 SGHDT and CDR2 YYEEEE. V lost 4 bases, J lost 1 base, and 9 bases lay in between. This CDR3 has 14 amino acids. DNA for the CDR3: TGTGCCAGCAGCCAGCCAGGGTCCTACAATGAGCAGTTCTTC. Protein sequence: CASSQPGSYNEQFF.

Turning to this clonotype: The junction departs from germline at one end; a sequencing error may be responsible. The chain couples TRBV5-1 to TRBJ2-7; D assignment may be TRBD1 or TRBD2 (5 bases each). From germline, CDR1 is SGHRS and CDR2 YFSETQ. The CDR3 totals 13 residues. The CDR3 spells CAGSFGTANEQYF. The DNA of the CDR3 is TGCGCCGGCAGTTTCGGGACCGCCAACGAGCAGTACTTC.

This clonotype was seen more than once but under ten times. The rearrangement uses TRBV29-1 and TRBJ2-7; perhaps TRBD1 as D (6 bases). CDR3 length: 12 residues. Germline CDR1 and CDR2: SQVTM and ANQGSEA. The V and J ends lost 7 bases and 4 bases respectively, with 14 bases between them. The CDR3 sequence: CSARLRGYEQYF. The CDR3 DNA sequence: TGCAGCGCCCGCCTCAGGGGATACGAGCAGTACTTC.

A few counts support this clonotype. V usage is TRBV27 and J usage is TRBJ1-2; D is possibly TRBD1 (6 bases). The CDR3 is 14 residues long. Germline values: CDR1 MNHEY, CDR2 SMNVEV (reference sequence). Trimming removed 7 bases from V and 4 bases from J, with 16 bases in between. The CDR3 sequence is CASKETGTFYGYTF. CDR3 nucleotides: TGTGCCAGCAAGGAGACAGGTACCTTCTATGGCTACACCTTC.

This clonotype was seen more than once but under ten times. J is TRBJ2-7 and V is TRBV19; tentatively, D is TRBD1 (5 bases). Trimming stripped 5 bases from V and 0 bases from J, with 11 bases between. The CDR3 totals 14 residues. Germline CDR1 and CDR2: LNHDA and SQIVND (reference sequence). Here the CDR3 DNA reads TGTGCCAGTAGTCCCCGGACAAGCTCCTACGAGCAGTACTTC. Protein product: CASSPRTSSYEQYF.

This clonotype has at least ten counts. The chain combines TRBV7-8 with TRBJ1-2; D is perhaps TRBD1 (5 bases). V dropped 1 base and J dropped 5 bases, with 14 bases sitting between them. The CDR3 runs to 15 residues. Looked up from germline, CDR1 is SGHVS and CDR2 is FQNEAQ. The CDR3 loop is CASSLGARDAYGYTF. The DNA for the CDR3 is TGTGCCAGCAGCTTAGGGGCGCGGGACGCTTATGGCTACACCTTC.

This chain connects TRBV7-9 to TRBJ1-2, with D possibly TRBD1 on 5 matching bases. This CDR3 is built from 12 residues. V was pared by 5 bases and J by 4 bases, with 8 bases between. Germline V gives CDR1 SEHNR, CDR2 FQNEAQ (reference sequence). CDR3 sequence: CASSGGSYGYTF. In nucleotides, the CDR3 is TGTGCCAGCAGCGGGGGTTCCTATGGCTACACCTTC.

This clonotype was counted at least ten times. V and J are TRBV28 and TRBJ2-1, with D uncertain. The germline gives CDR1 MDHEN, CDR2 SYDVKM. The V and J ends lost 6 bases and 3 bases respectively, with 12 bases between them. The CDR3 totals 14 residues. The CDR3 DNA reads TGTGCCAGCAGAAGGTCTACCGACTACAATGAGCAGTTCTTC. Its translation is CASRRSTDYNEQFF.

This chain uses TRBV27 with TRBJ2-1, with D uncertain. Trimming left V 2 bases short and J 5 bases short, with 7 bases between. Germline-derived CDR1 and CDR2 are MNHEY and SMNVEV (reference sequence). The CDR3 is made up of 13 amino acids. The CDR3 DNA reads TGTGCCAGCAGTTTAGCACTCCACAATGAGCAGTTCTTC. It is translated as CASSLALHNEQFF.

The gene calls are TRBV7-9 and TRBJ2-7, with D maybe TRBD1 (6 bases). The CDR3 sequence is 14 residues long. Per germline, CDR1 SEHNR and CDR2 FQNEAQ (reference sequence). The V end was cut by 2 bases, the J end by 4 bases, with 12 bases between. The CDR3 sequence is CASSLSDSTYEQYF. The CDR3 DNA reads as TGTGCCAGCAGCTTATCGGACAGCACATACGAGCAGTACTTC.

This clonotype was seen many times. The chain links TRBV7-2 to TRBJ2-3, with 8 bases fitting TRBD2. CDR1 and CDR2 (germline): SGHTA, FQGNSA. This CDR3 spans 15 amino acids. V lost 5 bases and J lost 6; bases outside the gene matches: 10. Here the CDR3 reads CASSPTGGAGDTQYF. The CDR3 nucleotides read TGTGCCAGCAGCCCAACCGGGGGGGCCGGGGATACGCAGTATTTT.

This clonotype was counted only a few times. V and J are TRBV11-3 and TRBJ2-1; D is possibly TRBD1 (6 bases). Germline V gene lookup returns CDR1 SGHNT and CDR2 YENEEA. This CDR3 region has 15 residues. The V end was cut by 4 bases, the J end by 2 bases, with 12 bases between. CDR3 sequence: CASSSRTVTYNEQFF. CDR3 DNA sequence: TGTGCCAGCAGCTCGAGGACAGTTACCTACAATGAGCAGTTCTTC.

In its sample, this clonotype was seen a few times. The gene calls are TRBV4-1 and TRBJ1-4; D is unresolved. The ends were cut back, 10 bases at V and 4 bases at J, with 10 bases in the middle. There are 12 residues in the CDR3. Germline V gene lookup returns CDR1 MGHRA and CDR2 YSYEKL. CDR3 nucleotides: TGCGCCACGGGGAGGAGTAATGAAAAACTGTTTTTT. Translated: CATGRSNEKLFF.